The next 14 T cell receptor beta chains were all read from a single sample in a study of monozygotic twins with inflammatory bowel disease. From its re-call of the 5' RACE reads, TCRdb lists each CDR3 protein once, without DNA. The specimen's table records roughly 330,000 distinct CDR3 sequences. The sequencing sample was made of blood. All receptors come from a human donor with ulcerative colitis or Crohn's disease, or a healthy co-twin of an affected twin (not recorded which).

The chain is built from TRBV7-9 and TRBJ2-7; TCRdb calls TRBD2, which cannot be checked without DNA. The germline V gene encodes CDR1 SEHNR and CDR2 FQNEAQ (reference sequence). CDR3 length: 15 residues. The CDR3 reads CASSLELAGTYEQYF.

The chain recombines TRBV12-3 or TRBV12-4 with TRBJ2-3; TCRdb returns TRBD1, unconfirmable since there is no DNA. The CDR3 consists of 13 residues. The CDR3 sequence is CASRDRNTDTQYF.

V and J are TRBV28 and TRBJ1-2; the D gene TCRdb calls, TRBD1, cannot be checked with no DNA. Per germline, CDR1 MDHEN and CDR2 SYDVKM. This CDR3 has 13 amino acids. The CDR3 loop reads CASSFSGAYGYTF.

The chain couples TRBV19 to TRBJ2-7; TCRdb reports TRBD1, a call that lacks DNA to check it against. The CDR3 is 14 residues long. Germline CDR1 reads LNHDA; CDR2 reads SQIVND (reference sequence). CDR3 residues: CASSIGGQLYEQYF.

The V call is TRBV20-1, the J call TRBJ2-3; no DNA is available, so the TRBD2 call from TCRdb remains unchecked. CDR1 DFQATT and CDR2 SNEGSKA come from the germline V gene (reference sequence). The CDR3 has 13 amino acids. The CDR3 protein is CSARGLDTDTQYF.

This chain uses TRBV4-3 with TRBJ2-3. CDR1 is LGHNA, CDR2 YSLEER, per germline. The CDR3 has 15 residues. The CDR3 protein is CASSHDMASTDTQYF.

The chain links TRBV5-1 to TRBJ2-7; TCRdb's D call, TRBD1, is unchecked because there is no DNA. Germline V gene lookup returns CDR1 SGHRS and CDR2 YFSETQ. The CDR3 runs to 16 residues. The CDR3 loop is CASSKEPGQGPYEQYF.

The chain links TRBV12-3 or TRBV12-4 to TRBJ1-5; there is no DNA to check the TCRdb D call of TRBD1. The CDR3 consists of 13 residues. CDR3 sequence reads: CASSGTGSGPQHF.

The chain links TRBV21-1 to TRBJ1-6; TCRdb reports TRBD1, a call that lacks DNA to check it against. TRBV21-1 is a recognized pseudogene. The length of the CDR3 is 16 residues. CDR3 amino acids: CASSTARQGQETPLHF.

The chain links TRBV5-1 to TRBJ2-5. Germline CDR1 SGHRS, CDR2 YFSETQ. The CDR3 is 13 residues long. CDR3 protein: CASNLVGQETQYF. The full variable domain, in which reference TRBV5-1 and TRBJ2-5 provide the parts outside the CDR3, is KAGVTQTPRYLIKTRGQQVTLSCSPISGHRSVSWYQQTPGQGLQFLFEYFSETQRNKGNFPGRFSGRQFSNSRSEMNVSTLELGDSALYLCASNLVGQETQYFGPGTRLLVL.

The V call is TRBV10-3, the J call TRBJ2-7; TCRdb designates TRBD1, a call that cannot be tested without DNA. The CDR3 spans 12 residues. CDR1 and CDR2 (germline): ENHRY, SYGVKD. CDR3 protein: CAISEQGYEQYF.

The chain couples TRBV7-8 to TRBJ2-2; the TRBD1 assignment by TCRdb is unverifiable without DNA. CDR1 and CDR2 (germline): SGHVS, FQNEAQ. The CDR3 is made up of 17 amino acids. The CDR3 sequence is CASSLGDRLGATGELFF.

This chain links TRBV5-1 with TRBJ1-2. Per germline, CDR1 SGHRS and CDR2 YFSETQ. This CDR3 region has 14 residues. The CDR3 protein is CASSPDGANYGYTF.

CDR3 in amino acids: CASIPEENTEAFF. V and J are TRBV5-1 and TRBJ1-1; TCRdb calls TRBD1, which cannot be checked without DNA. Germline V gene lookup returns CDR1 SGHRS and CDR2 YFSETQ. The CDR3 has 13 amino acids.